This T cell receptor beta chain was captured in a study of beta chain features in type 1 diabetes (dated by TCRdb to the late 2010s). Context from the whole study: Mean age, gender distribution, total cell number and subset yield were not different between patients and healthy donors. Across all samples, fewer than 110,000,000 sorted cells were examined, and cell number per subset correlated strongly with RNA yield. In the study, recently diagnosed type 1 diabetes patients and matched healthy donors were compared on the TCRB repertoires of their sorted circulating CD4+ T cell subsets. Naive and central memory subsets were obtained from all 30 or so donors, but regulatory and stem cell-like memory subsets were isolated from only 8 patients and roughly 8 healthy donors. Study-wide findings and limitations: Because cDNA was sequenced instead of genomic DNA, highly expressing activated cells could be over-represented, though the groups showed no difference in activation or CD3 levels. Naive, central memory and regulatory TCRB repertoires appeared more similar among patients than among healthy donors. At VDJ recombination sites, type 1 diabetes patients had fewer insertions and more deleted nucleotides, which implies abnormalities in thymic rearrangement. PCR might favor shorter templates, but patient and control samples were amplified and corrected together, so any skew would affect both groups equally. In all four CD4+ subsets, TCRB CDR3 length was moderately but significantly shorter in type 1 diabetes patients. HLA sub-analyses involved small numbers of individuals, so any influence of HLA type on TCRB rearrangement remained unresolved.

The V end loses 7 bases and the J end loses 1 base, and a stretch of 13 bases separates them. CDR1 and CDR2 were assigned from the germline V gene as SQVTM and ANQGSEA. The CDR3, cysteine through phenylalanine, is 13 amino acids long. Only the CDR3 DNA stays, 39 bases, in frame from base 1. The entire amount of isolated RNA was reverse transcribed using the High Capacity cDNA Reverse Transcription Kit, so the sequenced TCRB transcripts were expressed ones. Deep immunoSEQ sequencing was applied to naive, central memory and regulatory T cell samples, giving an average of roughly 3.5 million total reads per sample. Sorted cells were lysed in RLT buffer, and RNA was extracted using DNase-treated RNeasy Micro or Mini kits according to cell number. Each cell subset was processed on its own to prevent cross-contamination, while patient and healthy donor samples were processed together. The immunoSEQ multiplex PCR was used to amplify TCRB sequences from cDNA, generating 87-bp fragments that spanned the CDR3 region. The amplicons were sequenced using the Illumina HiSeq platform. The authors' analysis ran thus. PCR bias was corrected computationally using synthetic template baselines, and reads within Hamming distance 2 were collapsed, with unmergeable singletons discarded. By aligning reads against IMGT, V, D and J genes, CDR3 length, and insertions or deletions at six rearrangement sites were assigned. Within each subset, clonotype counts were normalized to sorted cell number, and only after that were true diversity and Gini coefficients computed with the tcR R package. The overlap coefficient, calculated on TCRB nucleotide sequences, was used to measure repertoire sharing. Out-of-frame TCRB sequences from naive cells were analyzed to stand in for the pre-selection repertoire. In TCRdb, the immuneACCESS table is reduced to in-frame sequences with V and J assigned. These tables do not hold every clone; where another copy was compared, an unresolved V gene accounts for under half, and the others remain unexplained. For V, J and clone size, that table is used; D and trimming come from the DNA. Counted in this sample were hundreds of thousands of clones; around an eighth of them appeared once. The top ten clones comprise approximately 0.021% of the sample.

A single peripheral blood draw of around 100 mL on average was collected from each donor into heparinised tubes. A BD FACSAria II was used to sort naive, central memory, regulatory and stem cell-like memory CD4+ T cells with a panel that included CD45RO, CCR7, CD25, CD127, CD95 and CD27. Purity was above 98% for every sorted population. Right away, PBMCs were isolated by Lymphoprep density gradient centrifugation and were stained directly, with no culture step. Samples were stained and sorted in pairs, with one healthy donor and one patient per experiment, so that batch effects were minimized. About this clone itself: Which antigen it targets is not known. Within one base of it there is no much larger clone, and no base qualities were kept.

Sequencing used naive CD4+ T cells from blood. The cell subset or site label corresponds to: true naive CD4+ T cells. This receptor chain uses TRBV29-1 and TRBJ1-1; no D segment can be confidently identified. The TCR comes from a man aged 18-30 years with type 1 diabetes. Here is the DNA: TGCAGCGCACCACGGACTCCGAACACTGAAGCTTTCTTT. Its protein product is CSAPRTPNTEAFF.